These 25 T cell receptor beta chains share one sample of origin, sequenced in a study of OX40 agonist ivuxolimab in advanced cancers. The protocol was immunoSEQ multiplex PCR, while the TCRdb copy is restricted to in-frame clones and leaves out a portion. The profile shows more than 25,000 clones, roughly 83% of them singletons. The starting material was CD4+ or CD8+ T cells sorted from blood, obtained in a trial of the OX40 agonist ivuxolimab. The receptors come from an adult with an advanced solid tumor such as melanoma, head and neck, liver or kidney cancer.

DNA for the CDR3: TGCGCCAGCAGCCTAGCGGGAGAGAGAACCGGGGAGCTGTTTTTT. Protein sequence: CASSLAGERTGELFF. The J gene is TRBJ2-2, the V gene TRBV5-1; 10 nucleotides align to TRBD2. The germline gives CDR1 SGHRS, CDR2 YFSETQ. V shed 4 bases and J 5 bases; nucleotides not matched to a gene: 5. CDR3 length: 15 residues. Supplemented by reference TRBV5-1 and TRBJ2-2, the full variable domain reads KAGVTQTPRYLIKTRGQQVTLSCSPISGHRSVSWYQQTPGQGLQFLFEYFSETQRNKGNFPGRFSGRQFSNSRSEMNVSTLELGDSALYLCASSLAGERTGELFFGEGSRLTVL.

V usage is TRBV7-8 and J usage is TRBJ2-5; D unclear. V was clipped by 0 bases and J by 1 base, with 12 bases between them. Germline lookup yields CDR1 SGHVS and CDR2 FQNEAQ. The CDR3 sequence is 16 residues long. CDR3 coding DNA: TGTGCCAGCAGCTTAGCGCTTGGGGTCCGCCAAGAGACCCAGTACTTC. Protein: CASSLALGVRQETQYF.

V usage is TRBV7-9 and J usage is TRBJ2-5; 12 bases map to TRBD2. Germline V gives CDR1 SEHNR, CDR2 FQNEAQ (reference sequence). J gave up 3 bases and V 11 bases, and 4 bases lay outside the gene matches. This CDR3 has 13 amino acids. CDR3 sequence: CAGRTSGEETQYF. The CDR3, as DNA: TGTGCCGGACGGACTAGCGGGGAAGAGACCCAGTACTTC.

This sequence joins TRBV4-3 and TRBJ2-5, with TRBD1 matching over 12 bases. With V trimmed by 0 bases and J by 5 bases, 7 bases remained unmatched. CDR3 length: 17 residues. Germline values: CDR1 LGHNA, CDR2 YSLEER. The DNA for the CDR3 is TGCGCCAGCAGCCAAGATCTGGGACAGGGGGCATTGGAGACCCAGTACTTC. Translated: CASSQDLGQGALETQYF.

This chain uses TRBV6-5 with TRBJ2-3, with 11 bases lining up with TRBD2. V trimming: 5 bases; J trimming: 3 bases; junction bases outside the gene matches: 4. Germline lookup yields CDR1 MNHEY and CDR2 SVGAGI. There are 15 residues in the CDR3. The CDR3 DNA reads TGTGCCAGCAGTAACATAGCGGGGGGGACAGATACGCAGTATTTT. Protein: CASSNIAGGTDTQYF.

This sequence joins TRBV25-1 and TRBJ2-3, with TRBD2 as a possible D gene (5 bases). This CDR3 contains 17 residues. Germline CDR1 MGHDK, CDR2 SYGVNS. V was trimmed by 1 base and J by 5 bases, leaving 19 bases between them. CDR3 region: CASSESGLAPILDTQYF. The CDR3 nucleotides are TGTGCCAGCAGTGAATCTGGGCTAGCCCCTATCTTAGATACGCAGTATTTT.

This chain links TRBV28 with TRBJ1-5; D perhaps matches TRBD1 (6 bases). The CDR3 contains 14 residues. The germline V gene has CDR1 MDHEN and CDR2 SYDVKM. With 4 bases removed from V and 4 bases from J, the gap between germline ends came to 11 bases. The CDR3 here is CASSSLQGNQPQHF. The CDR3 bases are TGTGCCAGCAGTTCCCTCCAGGGGAATCAGCCCCAGCATTTT.

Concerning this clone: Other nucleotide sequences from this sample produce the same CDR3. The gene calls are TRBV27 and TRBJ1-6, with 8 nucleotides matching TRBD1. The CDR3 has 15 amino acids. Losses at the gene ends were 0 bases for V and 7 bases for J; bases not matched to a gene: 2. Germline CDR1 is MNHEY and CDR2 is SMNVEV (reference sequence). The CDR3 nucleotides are TGTGCCAGCAGTTTATCGACAGGGGCCAATTCACCCCTCCACTTT. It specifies CASSLSTGANSPLHF.

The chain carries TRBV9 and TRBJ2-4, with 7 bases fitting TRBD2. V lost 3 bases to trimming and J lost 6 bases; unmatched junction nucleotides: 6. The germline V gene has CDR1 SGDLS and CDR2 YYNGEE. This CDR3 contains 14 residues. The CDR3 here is CASSALGGRNIQYF. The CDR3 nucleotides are TGTGCCAGCAGCGCACTAGGCGGGAGAAACATTCAGTACTTC.

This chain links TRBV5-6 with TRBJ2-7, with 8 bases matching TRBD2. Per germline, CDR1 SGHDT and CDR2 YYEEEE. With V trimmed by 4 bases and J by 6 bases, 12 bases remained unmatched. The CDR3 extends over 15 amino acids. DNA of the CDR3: TGTGCCAGCAGCCCCCCTAAGCGGGAGTATTCCGAGCAGTACTTC. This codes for CASSPPKREYSEQYF.

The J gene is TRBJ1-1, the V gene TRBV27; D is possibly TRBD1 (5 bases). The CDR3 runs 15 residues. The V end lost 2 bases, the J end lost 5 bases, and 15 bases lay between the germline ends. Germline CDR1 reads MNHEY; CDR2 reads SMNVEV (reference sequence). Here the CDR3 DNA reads TGTGCCAGCAGTTTAGGAGCAGGGTCGAGGACTGAAGCTTTCTTT. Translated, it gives CASSLGAGSRTEAFF.

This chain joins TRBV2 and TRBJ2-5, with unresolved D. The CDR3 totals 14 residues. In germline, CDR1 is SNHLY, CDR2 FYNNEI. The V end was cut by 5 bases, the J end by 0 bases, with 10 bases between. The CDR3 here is CASSTIKNQETQYF. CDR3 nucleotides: TGTGCCAGCAGTACAATCAAGAACCAAGAGACCCAGTACTTC.

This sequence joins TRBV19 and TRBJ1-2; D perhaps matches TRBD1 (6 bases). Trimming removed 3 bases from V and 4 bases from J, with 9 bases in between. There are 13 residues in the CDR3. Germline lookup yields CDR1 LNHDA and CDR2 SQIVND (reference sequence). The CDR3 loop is CASSIGQSYGYTF. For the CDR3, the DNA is TGTGCCAGTAGTATCGGACAGTCCTATGGCTACACCTTC.

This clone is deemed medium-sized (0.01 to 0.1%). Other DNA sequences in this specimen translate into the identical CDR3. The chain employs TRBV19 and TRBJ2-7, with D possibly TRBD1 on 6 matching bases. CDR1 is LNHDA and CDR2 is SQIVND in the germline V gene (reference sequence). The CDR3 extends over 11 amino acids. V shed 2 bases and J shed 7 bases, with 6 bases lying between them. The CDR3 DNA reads TGTGCCAGTAGTATAAGGGGGGAGCAGTACTTC. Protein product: CASSIRGEQYF.

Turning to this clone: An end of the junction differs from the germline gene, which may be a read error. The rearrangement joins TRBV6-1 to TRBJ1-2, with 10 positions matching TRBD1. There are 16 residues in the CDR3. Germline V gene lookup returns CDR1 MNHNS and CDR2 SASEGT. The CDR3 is CAISELPTGGAQGYTF. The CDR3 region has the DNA TGTGCCATCAGTGAGTTACCGACAGGGGGCGCGCAAGGCTACACCTTC.

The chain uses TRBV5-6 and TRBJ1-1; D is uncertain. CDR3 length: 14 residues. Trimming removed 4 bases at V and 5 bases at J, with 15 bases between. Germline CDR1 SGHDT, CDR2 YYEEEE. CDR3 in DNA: TGTGCCAGCAGCGCGGGGTGGAGTGGTACTGAAGCTTTCTTT. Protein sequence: CASSAGWSGTEAFF. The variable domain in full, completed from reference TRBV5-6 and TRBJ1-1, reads DAGVTQSPTHLIKTRGQQVTLRCSPKSGHDTVSWYQQALGQGPQFIFQYYEEEERQRGNFPDRFSGHQFPNYSSELNVNALLLGDSALYLCASSAGWSGTEAFFGQGTRLTVV.

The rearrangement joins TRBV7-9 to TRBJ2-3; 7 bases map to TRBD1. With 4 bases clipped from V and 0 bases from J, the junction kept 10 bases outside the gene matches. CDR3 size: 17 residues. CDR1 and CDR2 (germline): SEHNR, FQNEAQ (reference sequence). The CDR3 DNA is TGTGCCAGCAGCTCTCCTCTCCGGGACAGTAGCACAGATACGCAGTATTTT. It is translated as CASSSPLRDSSTDTQYF.

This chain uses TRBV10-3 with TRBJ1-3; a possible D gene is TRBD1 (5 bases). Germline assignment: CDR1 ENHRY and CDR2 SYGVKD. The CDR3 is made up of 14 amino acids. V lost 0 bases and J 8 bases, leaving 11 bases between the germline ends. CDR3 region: CAISESGGSHTIYF. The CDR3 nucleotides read TGTGCCATCAGTGAGTCTGGGGGGTCGCACACCATATATTTT.

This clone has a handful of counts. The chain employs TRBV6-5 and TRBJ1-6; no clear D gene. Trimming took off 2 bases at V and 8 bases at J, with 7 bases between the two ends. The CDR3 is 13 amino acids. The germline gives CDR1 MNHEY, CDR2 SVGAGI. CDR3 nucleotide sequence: TGTGCCAGCAGTTACGCACTAGATTCACCCCTCCACTTT. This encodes CASSYALDSPLHF.

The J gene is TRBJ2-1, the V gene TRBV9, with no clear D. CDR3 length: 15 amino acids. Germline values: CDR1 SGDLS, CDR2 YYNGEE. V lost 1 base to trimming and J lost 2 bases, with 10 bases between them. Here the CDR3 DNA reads TGTGCCAGCAGCGTATGGGCAGAGCCCTACAATGAGCAGTTCTTC. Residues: CASSVWAEPYNEQFF.

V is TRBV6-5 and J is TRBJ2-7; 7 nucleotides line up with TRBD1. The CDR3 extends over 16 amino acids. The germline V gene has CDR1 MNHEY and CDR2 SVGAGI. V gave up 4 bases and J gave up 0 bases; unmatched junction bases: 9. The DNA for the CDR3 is TGTGCCAGCAGTTCGGCTACCTCAGGGGGCTCCTACGAGCAGTACTTC. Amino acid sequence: CASSSATSGGSYEQYF.

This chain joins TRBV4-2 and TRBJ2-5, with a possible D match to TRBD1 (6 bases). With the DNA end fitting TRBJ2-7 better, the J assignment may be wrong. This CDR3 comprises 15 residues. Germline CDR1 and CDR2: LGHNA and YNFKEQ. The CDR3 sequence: CASSPYPGVSYEQYF. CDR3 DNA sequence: TGTGCCAGCAGCCCCTACCCAGGGGTCTCCTACGAGCAGTACTTC.

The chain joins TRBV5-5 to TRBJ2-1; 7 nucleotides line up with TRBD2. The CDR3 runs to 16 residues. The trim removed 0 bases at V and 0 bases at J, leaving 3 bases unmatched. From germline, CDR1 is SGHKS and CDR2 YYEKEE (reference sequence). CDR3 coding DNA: TGTGCCAGCAGCTTGGGCGGCGGGAGCTCCTACAATGAGCAGTTCTTC. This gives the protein CASSLGGGSSYNEQFF.

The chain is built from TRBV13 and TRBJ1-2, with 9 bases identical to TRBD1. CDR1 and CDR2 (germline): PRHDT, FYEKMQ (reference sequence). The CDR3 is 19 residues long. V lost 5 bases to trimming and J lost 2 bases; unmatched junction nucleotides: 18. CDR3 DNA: TGTGCCAGCAGCCCGACTCTGGGCCGGGACAGGGCGGCCAACTATGGCTACACCTTC. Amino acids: CASSPTLGRDRAANYGYTF.

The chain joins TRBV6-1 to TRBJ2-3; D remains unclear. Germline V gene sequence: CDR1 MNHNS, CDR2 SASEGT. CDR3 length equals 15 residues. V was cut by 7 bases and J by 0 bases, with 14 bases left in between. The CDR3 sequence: CASNLLGVSTDTQYF. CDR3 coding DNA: TGTGCCAGCAATCTCCTAGGCGTTAGCACAGATACGCAGTATTTT.